This TCR beta chain was retrieved from a study of cytomegalovirus exposure and HLA in healthy donors. This clone came up a few times. Its antigen is as yet unknown. Losses at the gene ends were 1 base for V and 0 bases for J; bases not matched to a gene: 3. The V gene's germline CDR1 is SGHTS and CDR2 YDEGEE. The CDR3 totals 16 residues. The PCR made use of 60 Vbeta and 13 Jbeta primers. Method: immunoSEQ multiplex PCR; TCRdb's copy keeps in-frame clones and lacks some. The table records approximately 180,000 clones, 77% of them present only once. Study outcomes and limitations: A missense DCLRE1C variant was associated with V- and J-gene trimming of TCR beta chains in a later analysis, and an independent cohort replicated the association. As a later analysis showed, several of the most significant clusters appeared to be linked to common viral pathogens. An Asian-associated ancestry cluster reportedly showed fewer N-insertions than the roughly 700-donor mean in a later analysis. There were 150 to 200 TCR beta chains listed as cytomegalovirus-associated.

The clonotype was recovered from a woman aged 25-40 years in good health and CMV-seropositive. This chain links TRBV5-8 with TRBJ2-3; TRBD2 agrees at 9 bases. Sequenced material: PBMCs. CDR3 region: CASSLILAGSTDTQYF. As DNA, the CDR3 is TGTGCCAGCAGCTTGATCCTAGCGGGGAGCACAGATACGCAGTATTTT.